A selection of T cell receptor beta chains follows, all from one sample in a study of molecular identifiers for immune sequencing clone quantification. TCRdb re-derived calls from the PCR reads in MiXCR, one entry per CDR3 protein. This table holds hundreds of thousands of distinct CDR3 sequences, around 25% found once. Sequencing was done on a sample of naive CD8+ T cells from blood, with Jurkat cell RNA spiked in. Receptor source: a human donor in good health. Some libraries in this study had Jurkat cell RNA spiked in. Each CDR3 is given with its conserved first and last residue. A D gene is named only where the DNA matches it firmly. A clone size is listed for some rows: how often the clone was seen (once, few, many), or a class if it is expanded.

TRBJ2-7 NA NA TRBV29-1 CSGTQGYEQYF TGCAGCGGGACACAGGGCTACGAGCAGTACTTC
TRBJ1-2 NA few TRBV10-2 CASSDDSLRYGYTF TGCGCCAGCAGTGATGACAGTCTCCGCTATGGCTACACCTTC
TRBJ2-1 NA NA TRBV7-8 CASSFSGLSGEFF TGTGCCAGCAGCTTTTCGGGACTGTCTGGAGAGTTCTTC
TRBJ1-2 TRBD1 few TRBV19 CASRTGGAGYTF TGTGCCAGTAGGACAGGGGGCGCTGGCTACACCTTC
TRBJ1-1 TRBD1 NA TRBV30 CASCDRGLNTEAFF TGTGCCTCTTGTGACAGGGGCCTGAACACTGAAGCTTTCTTT
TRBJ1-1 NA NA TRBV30 CAWSVLTAPVFF TGTGCCTGGAGTGTTTTGACAGCCCCCGTTTTCTTT
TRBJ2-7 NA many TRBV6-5 CASSPGTDSYEQYF TGTGCCAGCAGTCCCGGGACTGACTCCTACGAGCAGTACTTC
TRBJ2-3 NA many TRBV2 CASRSDSGGPDTQYF TGTGCCAGCAGGTCGGACTCCGGAGGCCCAGATACGCAGTATTTT
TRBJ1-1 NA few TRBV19 CASSISGIAFF TGTGCCAGTAGTATATCAGGGATAGCTTTCTTT
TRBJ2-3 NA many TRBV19 CASLADRTDTQYF TGTGCCAGTCTGGCAGATCGCACAGATACGCAGTATTTT
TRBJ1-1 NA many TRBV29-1 CSVEWRGNTEAFF TGCAGCGTTGAGTGGCGGGGGAACACTGAAGCTTTCTTT